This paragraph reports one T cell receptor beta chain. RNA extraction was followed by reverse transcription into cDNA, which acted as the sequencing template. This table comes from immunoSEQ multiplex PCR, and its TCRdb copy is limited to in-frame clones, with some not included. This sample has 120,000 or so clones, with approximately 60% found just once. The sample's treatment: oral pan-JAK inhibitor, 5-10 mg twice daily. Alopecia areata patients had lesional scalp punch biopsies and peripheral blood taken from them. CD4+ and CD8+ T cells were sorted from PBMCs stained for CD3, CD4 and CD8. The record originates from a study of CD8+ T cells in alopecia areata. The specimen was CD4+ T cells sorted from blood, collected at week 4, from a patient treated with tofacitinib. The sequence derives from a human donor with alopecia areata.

CDR3 DNA sequence: TGTGCCACAACACAGGGGGCTAGCAATCAGCCCCAGCATTTT. Translating gives CATTQGASNQPQHF. The rearrangement links TRBV6-6 to TRBJ1-5, with 9 bases identical to TRBD1. Germline assignment: CDR1 MNHNY and CDR2 SVGAGI (reference sequence). CDR3 length: 14 amino acids. The ends lost 10 bases at V and 0 bases at J; junction bases unmatched: 4.